Listed here is a single T cell receptor (beta chain). This entry comes from a study of blood T cell repertoires in COVID-19. Recruited during active infection, patients (from Seattle) were subsequently followed longitudinally. Assay: immunoSEQ multiplex PCR; the TCRdb copy retains only in-frame clones and omits some. The table lists 55,000 to 65,000 clones, approximately 83% of them singletons, with about a tenth in the top ten. J gave up 3 bases and V 4 bases, and 2 bases lay outside the gene matches. The CDR3 is made up of 13 amino acids. Germline CDR1 is SGHNT and CDR2 is YYREEE (reference sequence).

The source of this sequence is a man aged 25-45 years with COVID-19, enrolled during active disease. The material sequenced was peripheral blood. The gene calls are TRBV5-4 and TRBJ2-7; 9 nucleotides agree with TRBD1. CDR3 nucleotides: TGTGCCAGCAGCCGACAGGGGGTCTACGAGCAGTACTTC. Residues: CASSRQGVYEQYF.